The sequence of this TCR beta chain was determined in a study of shared clonotypes between healthy human individuals. Study information: Three plates were used per donor for CD4 naive, three for CD4 memory, two for CD8 naive and one for CD8 memory.

Study conclusions and caveats: What limited the represented genetic and exposure-history diversity was the small number of donors. Exclusively blood specimens were collected; tissue repertoires likely differ. As a rule, naive subsets had a larger estimated richness than memory subsets.

Per the germline V gene, CDR1 is SGHDN and CDR2 is FVKESK. This CDR3 region has 12 residues. Trimming shortened V by 3 bases and J by 3 bases, and 6 bases separated the two germline ends. Comment on this clone: Antigen specificity is unknown.

This table comes from immunoSEQ multiplex PCR, and its TCRdb copy is limited to in-frame clones, with some not included. The table includes about 1.1 million clones, approximately 80% detected once. The sequence was obtained from a man aged 18 to 30 in good health. Some clones in this sample may be carry-over from other donors' samples. The chain recombines TRBV14 with TRBJ2-7, with unresolved D. The sequenced sample consisted of memory CD4+ T cells from PBMCs. Subset of the sample: CD45RA-negative fraction. The CDR3 DNA reads TGTGCCAGCAGCCACGCCTACTACGAGCAGTACTTC. Its protein product is CASSHAYYEQYF.